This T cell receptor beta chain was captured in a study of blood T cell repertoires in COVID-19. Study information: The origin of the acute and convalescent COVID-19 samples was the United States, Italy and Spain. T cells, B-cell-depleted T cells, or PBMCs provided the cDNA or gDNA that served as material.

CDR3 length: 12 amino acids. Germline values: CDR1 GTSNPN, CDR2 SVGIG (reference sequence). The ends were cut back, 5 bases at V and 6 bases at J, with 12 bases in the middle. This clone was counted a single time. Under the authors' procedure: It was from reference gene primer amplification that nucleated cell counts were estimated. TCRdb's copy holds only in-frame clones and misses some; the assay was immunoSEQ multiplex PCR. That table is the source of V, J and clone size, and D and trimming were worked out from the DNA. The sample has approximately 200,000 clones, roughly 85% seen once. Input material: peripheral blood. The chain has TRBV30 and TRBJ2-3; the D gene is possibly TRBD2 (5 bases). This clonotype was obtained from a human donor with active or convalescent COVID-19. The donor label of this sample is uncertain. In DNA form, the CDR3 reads TGTGCCTGGGGGCATCCGGGGGATACGCAGTATTTT. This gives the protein CAWGHPGDTQYF.